What follows describes a single T cell receptor beta chain. Replicate PCRs run on sorted subsets employed 200 ng DNA, 30,000 to 35,000 T cell genomes. The assay was immunoSEQ multiplex PCR, and TCRdb's table has in-frame clones only and misses some. The data contain some 980,000 clones, 60% to 85% of them singletons. V shed 4 bases and J shed 6 bases, with 12 bases lying between them. CDR3 length equals 13 residues. Germline V CDR1 and CDR2: SGHRS, YFSETQ. This sample was included in a study of shared clonotypes between healthy human individuals. Each sample came from a Caucasian adult donor living in Nashville, Tennessee.

The rearrangement uses TRBV5-1 and TRBJ2-3; weak D call: TRBD2 (5 bases). This receptor was taken from a man younger than 35 in good health. Source material: memory CD4+ T cells sorted from blood. Subset specified: CD45RA-negative fraction. As DNA, the CDR3 is TGCGCCAGCAGCATCCCCACGGGGGATACGCAGTATTTT. The encoded protein is CASSIPTGDTQYF.